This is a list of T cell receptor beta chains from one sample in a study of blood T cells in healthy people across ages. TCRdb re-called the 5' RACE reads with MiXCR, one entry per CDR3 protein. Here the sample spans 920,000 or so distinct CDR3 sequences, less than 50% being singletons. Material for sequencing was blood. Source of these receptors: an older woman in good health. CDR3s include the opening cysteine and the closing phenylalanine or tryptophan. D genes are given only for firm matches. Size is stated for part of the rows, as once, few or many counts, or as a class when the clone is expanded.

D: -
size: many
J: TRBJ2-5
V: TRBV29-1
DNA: TGCAGCGTTGCCCAGGGCCAAGAGACCCAGTACTTC
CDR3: CSVAQGQETQYF

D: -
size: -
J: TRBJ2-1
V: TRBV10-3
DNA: TGTGCCATTAAAGCCCACTCGAACAATGAGCAGTTCTTC
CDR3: CAIKAHSNNEQFF

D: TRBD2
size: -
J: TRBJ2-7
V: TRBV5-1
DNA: TGCGCCAGCAGCTTGGTCACTAGCGGGGCCAGTATCTCCTACGAGCAGTACTTC
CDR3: CASSLVTSGASISYEQYF

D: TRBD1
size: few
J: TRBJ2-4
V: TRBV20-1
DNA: TGCAGTGCTAGAGGGACAGGGAAAGTTAAAAACATTCAGTACTTC
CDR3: CSARGTGKVKNIQYF

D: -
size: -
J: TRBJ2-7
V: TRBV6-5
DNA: TGTGCCAGCAGTTACTGGGGGACCGAGGAGCAGTACTTC
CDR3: CASSYWGTEEQYF

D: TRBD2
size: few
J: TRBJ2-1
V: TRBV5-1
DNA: TGCGCCAGCAGCCCCTGGACTAGCGGCTACAATGAGCAGTTCTTC
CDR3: CASSPWTSGYNEQFF

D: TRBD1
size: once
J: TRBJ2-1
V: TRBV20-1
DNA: TGCGGTGCTCAAGAGAGGGACAGGGGGGGCCCGTATCTAGAGCAGTTCTTC
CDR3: CGAQERDRGGPYLEQFF

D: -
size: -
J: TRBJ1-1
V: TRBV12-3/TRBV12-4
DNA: TGTGCCAGCAGTCCTGGAACAGGGACACTAGCTTTCTTT
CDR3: CASSPGTGTLAFF

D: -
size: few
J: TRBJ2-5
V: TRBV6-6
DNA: TGTGCCAGCAGTCGGGAGAGGGAGCAGTACTTC
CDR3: CASSREREQYF

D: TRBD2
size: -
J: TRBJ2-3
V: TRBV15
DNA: TGTGCCACCAGCAGACCCCTAGCGGGGGATACGCAGTATTTT
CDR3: CATSRPLAGDTQYF

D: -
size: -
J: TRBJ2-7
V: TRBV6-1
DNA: TGTGCCAGCAGTCGGGGACATCACCCCTACAATGAGCAGTACTTC
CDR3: CASSRGHHPYNEQYF

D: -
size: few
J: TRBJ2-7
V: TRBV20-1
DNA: TGCAGTGCCAGACCTGAACCTTTTTCCTACGAGCAGTACTTC
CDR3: CSARPEPFSYEQYF

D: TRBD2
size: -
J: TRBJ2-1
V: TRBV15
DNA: TGTGCCACCAGCACCGGACTAGCGGTGGGGGATGAGCAGTTCTTC
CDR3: CATSTGLAVGDEQFF

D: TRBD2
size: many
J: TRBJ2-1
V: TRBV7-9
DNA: TGTGCCAGCAGCTTTAGCGGGACTTCTAGAGTGGAGCAGTTCTTC
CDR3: CASSFSGTSRVEQFF

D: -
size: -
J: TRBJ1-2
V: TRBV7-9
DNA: TGTGCCAGCAGCTCGGACATTAACTATGGCTACACCTTC
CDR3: CASSSDINYGYTF

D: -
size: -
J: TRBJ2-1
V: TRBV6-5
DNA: TGTGCCAGCAGGCTCACGGGCCCTGACAATGAGCAGTTCTTC
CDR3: CASRLTGPDNEQFF

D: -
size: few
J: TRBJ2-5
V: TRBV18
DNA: TGTGCCAGCTCACATCAGAGGAGGCAAGAGACCCAGTACTTC
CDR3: CASSHQRRQETQYF

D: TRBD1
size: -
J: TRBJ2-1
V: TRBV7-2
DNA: TGTGCCGACAGCACGGGACAGGGTTACAATGAGCAGTTCTTC
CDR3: CADSTGQGYNEQFF

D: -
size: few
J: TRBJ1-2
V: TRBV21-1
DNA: TGTGCCAGCAGCAAGACAGGGGAGAAAGCTAACTATGGCTACACCTTC
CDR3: CASSKTGEKANYGYTF

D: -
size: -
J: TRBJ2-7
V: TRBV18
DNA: TGTGCCAGCTCATCTAGAAAACAATCATCCGAGCAGTACTTC
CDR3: CASSSRKQSSEQYF

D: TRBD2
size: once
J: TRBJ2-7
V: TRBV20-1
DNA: TGCAGTGCCACCTGGACTAGCTCCGAGCAGTACTTC
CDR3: CSATWTSSEQYF

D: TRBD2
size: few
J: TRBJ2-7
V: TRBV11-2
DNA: TGTGCCAGCAGCTTAGCGCCTAGCGGTTACGAGCAGTACTTC
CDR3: CASSLAPSGYEQYF

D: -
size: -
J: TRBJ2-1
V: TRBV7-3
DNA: TGTGCCAGCAGCTTATTAGCGGTGGGGGATGAGCAGTTCTTC
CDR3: CASSLLAVGDEQFF

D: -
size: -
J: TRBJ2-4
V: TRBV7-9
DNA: TGTGCCAGCAGCGTCAGGGGCACCCGGTACTTC
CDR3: CASSVRGTRYF

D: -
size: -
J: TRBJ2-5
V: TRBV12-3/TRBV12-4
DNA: TGTGCCAGCAGGGCGGGTGGAGTTGAGACCCAGTACTTC
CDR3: CASRAGGVETQYF

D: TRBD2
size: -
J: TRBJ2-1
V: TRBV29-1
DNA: TGCAGCGTTTCAGCGCCCGGGCGGGGGGGGAATGAGCAGTTCTTC
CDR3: CSVSAPGRGGNEQFF

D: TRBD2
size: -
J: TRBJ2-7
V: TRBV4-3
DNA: TGCGCCAGCAGCCAAGATCATGGCGGGAGACGCGAGCAGTACTTC
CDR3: CASSQDHGGRREQYF

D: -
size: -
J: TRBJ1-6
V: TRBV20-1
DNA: TGCAGTGCTAGGACCGAGCCCAGCAATTCACCCCTCCACTTT
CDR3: CSARTEPSNSPLHF

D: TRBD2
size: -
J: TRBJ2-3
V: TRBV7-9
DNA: TGTGCCAGCAGCTTATCTTTCGAGGCGGGAGTAGAAGATACGCAGTATTTT
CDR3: CASSLSFEAGVEDTQYF

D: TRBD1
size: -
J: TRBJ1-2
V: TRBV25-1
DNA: TGTGCCAGCAGTGACAACAGGGGAGCTAACTATGGCTACACCTTC
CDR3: CASSDNRGANYGYTF

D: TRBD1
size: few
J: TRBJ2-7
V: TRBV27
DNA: TGTGCCAGCAGCCCGAGGGGGCTAGCCGAGCAGTACTTC
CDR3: CASSPRGLAEQYF

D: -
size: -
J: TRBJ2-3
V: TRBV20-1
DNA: TGCAGTGCTTCCACAGGATTCGGAACAGATACGCAGTATTTT
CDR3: CSASTGFGTDTQYF

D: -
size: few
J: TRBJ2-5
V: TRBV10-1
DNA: TGCGCCAGCAGTGTAGGCTATCATCGGGGTAAGACCCAGTACTTC
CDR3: CASSVGYHRGKTQYF

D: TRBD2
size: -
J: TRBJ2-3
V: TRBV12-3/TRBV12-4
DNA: TGTGCCAGCAGCCTCCTAGCGGGAGCTTCCAACACAGATACGCAGTATTTT
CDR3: CASSLLAGASNTDTQYF

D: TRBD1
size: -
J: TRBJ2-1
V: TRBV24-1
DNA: TGTGCCACCAGTGATCCCGACAGGGTTGAGCAGTTCTTC
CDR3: CATSDPDRVEQFF

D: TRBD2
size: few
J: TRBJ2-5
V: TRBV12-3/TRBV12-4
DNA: TGTGCCAGCAGTTTACTCGCGGGAGGTATGGGCGAGACCCAGTACTTC
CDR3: CASSLLAGGMGETQYF

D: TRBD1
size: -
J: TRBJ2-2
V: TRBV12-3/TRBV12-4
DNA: TGTGCCAGCAGTTCCGGACAGGGGTGGACCACCGGGGAGCTGTTTTTT
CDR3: CASSSGQGWTTGELFF

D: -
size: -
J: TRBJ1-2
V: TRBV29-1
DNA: TGCAGCGCAGGGGACTATGGCTACACCTTC
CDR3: CSAGDYGYTF

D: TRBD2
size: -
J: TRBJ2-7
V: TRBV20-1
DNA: TGCAGTGCCTCCCAATTGTCAGCGGGAGCATCCTACGAGCAGTACTTC
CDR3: CSASQLSAGASYEQYF

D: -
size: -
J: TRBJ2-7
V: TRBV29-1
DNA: TGCAGCGTTGTACTGGACGGGGAAAGCTCCTACGAGCAGTACTTC
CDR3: CSVVLDGESSYEQYF

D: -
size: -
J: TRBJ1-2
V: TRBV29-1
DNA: TGCAGCGTTCTAAACTACAGGGAGAACTATGGCTACACCTTC
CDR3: CSVLNYRENYGYTF

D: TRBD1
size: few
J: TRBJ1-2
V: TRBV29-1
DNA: TGCAGCGTTGGGACAGGTGGGGGCTATACCGGCTACACCTTC
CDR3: CSVGTGGGYTGYTF

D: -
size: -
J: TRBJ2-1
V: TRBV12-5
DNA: TGTGCTAGTGGTTTGGACACCTCCAATGAGCAGTTCTTC
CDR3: CASGLDTSNEQFF

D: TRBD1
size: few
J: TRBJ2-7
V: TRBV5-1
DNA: TGCGCCAGCAGAACCCCGGGACAGGGAGTTAACGAGCAGTACTTC
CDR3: CASRTPGQGVNEQYF

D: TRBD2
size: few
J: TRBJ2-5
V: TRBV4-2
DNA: TGTGCCAGCAGCCAAGAATTTTGGCGGGAGGCCCCCAAGACCCAGTACTTC
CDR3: CASSQEFWREAPKTQYF

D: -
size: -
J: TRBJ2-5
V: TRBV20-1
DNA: TGCAGTGCCCCAGACCAGGGGCGGGAGCAGTACTTC
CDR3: CSAPDQGREQYF

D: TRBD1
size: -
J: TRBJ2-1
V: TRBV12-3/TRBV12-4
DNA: TGTGCCAGCAGTTACAGGGGGCAGGTCAATGAGCAGTTCTTC
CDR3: CASSYRGQVNEQFF

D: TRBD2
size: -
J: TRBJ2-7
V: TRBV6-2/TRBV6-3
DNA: TGTGCCAGCCAGCCTGCGGGAGGATACAATGAGCAGTACTTC
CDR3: CASQPAGGYNEQYF

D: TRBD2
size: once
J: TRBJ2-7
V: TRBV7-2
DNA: TGTGCCAGCAGTCATGGGGGGGGTAAATACGAGCAGTACTTC
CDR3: CASSHGGGKYEQYF

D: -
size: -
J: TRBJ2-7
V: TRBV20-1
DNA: TGCAGTGCTAGAGACCTATCTCGGGGACCTTGTGAGCAGTACTTC
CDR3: CSARDLSRGPCEQYF

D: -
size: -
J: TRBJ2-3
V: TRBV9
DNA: TGTGCCAGCAGCGCCTCCCCGACTAAGCGGGTCAGCACAGATACGCAGTATTTT
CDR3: CASSASPTKRVSTDTQYF

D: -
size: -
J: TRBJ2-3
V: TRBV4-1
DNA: TGCGCCAGCAGCCAAGTGGATTTGGTTAGCACAGATACGCAGTATTTT
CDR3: CASSQVDLVSTDTQYF

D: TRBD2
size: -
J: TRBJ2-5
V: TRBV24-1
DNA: TGTGCCACCAGTGACCGACTAGCGGGTCATCAGACCCAGTACTTC
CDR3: CATSDRLAGHQTQYF

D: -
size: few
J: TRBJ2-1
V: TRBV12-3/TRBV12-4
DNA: TGTGCCAGCAGTTTAGCGCTAACCGGTCCGTACAATGAGCAGTTCTTC
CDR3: CASSLALTGPYNEQFF

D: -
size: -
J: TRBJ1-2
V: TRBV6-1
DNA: TGTGCCAGCAGTGAAGCTGACAGATACTATGGCTACACCTTC
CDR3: CASSEADRYYGYTF

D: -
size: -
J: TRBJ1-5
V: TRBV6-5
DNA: TGTACCAGCAGTTACTCGAAAGGCCAGGCCGGCAATCAGCCCCGGCATTTT
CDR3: CTSSYSKGQAGNQPRHF

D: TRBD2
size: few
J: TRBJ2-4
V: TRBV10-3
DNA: TGTGCCATCAGTGACACCGGGAGGGAAAACATTCAGTACTTC
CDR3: CAISDTGRENIQYF